The rows below give T cell receptor beta chains drawn from one sample of a study of Ad26.COV2.S vaccination and SARS-CoV-2 variants. Sequencing used immunoSEQ multiplex PCR; TCRdb keeps in-frame clones, though not all of them. The sample contains 350,000 to 500,000 clones, 90% of which appear only once. The starting material was peripheral blood, obtained in a trial of Ad26.COV2.S vaccine versus placebo. The receptor set was obtained from a person aged 18 to 59 who received the Ad26.COV2.S COVID-19 vaccine or a placebo. CDR3s include the opening cysteine and the closing phenylalanine or tryptophan. The D gene is left open where the match is weak. For some rows the clone size is stated as once, few or many, or as a class when expanded; others skip it.

v_call: TRBV11-3
cdr3_length: 13
j_call: TRBJ2-2
clone_size: few
d_call: .
cdr3_aa: CASSLRDPGELFF
cdr3_nt: TGTGCCAGCAGCTTAAGGGATCCCGGGGAGCTGTTTTTT

v_call: TRBV7-2
cdr3_length: 15
j_call: TRBJ2-3
clone_size: few
d_call: .
cdr3_aa: CASSLAPGSTDTQYF
cdr3_nt: TGTGCCAGCAGCTTAGCGCCCGGGAGCACAGATACGCAGTATTTT

v_call: TRBV5-6
cdr3_length: 12
j_call: TRBJ2-1
clone_size: .
d_call: .
cdr3_aa: CASSVGYNEQFF
cdr3_nt: TGTGCCAGCAGCGTGGGGTACAATGAGCAGTTCTTC

v_call: TRBV19
cdr3_length: 16
j_call: TRBJ2-1
clone_size: once
d_call: .
cdr3_aa: CASSIVGGISYNEQFF
cdr3_nt: TGTGCCAGTAGTATAGTCGGGGGCATATCCTACAATGAGCAGTTCTTC

v_call: TRBV7-2
cdr3_length: 16
j_call: TRBJ2-3
clone_size: .
d_call: TRBD2
cdr3_aa: CASSLVAGLRADTQYF
cdr3_nt: TGTGCCAGCAGCTTAGTAGCGGGGCTGCGGGCAGATACGCAGTATTTT

v_call: TRBV23-1
cdr3_length: 11
j_call: TRBJ1-6
clone_size: .
d_call: .
cdr3_aa: CASSRGSPLHF
cdr3_nt: TGCGCCAGCAGTCGGGGTTCACCCCTCCACTTT

v_call: TRBV6-4
cdr3_length: 17
j_call: TRBJ2-3
clone_size: .
d_call: TRBD2
cdr3_aa: CASSDGTSGFRTDTQYF
cdr3_nt: TGTGCCAGCAGTGACGGGACTAGCGGGTTCCGCACAGATACGCAGTATTTT

v_call: TRBV7-2
cdr3_length: 18
j_call: TRBJ2-1
clone_size: .
d_call: TRBD2
cdr3_aa: CASSLEPQLAAYYNEQFF
cdr3_nt: TGTGCCAGCAGCTTAGAACCCCAACTAGCGGCTTACTACAATGAGCAGTTCTTC

v_call: TRBV9
cdr3_length: 16
j_call: TRBJ2-1
clone_size: .
d_call: TRBD2
cdr3_aa: CASSVTSGTTYNEQFF
cdr3_nt: TGTGCCAGCAGCGTAACTAGCGGGACGACCTACAATGAGCAGTTCTTC

v_call: TRBV11-2
cdr3_length: 17
j_call: TRBJ2-7
clone_size: .
d_call: .
cdr3_aa: CASSLGFQRHISYEQYF
cdr3_nt: TGTGCCAGCAGCTTAGGGTTCCAGCGCCATATCTCCTACGAGCAGTACTTC

v_call: TRBV7-9
cdr3_length: 16
j_call: TRBJ2-2
clone_size: .
d_call: TRBD1
cdr3_aa: CASSFRQGAGTGELFF
cdr3_nt: TGTGCCAGCAGCTTCAGACAGGGGGCCGGCACCGGGGAGCTGTTTTTT

v_call: TRBV5-4
cdr3_length: 15
j_call: TRBJ2-3
clone_size: .
d_call: .
cdr3_aa: CASSTTVESVDTQYF
cdr3_nt: TGTGCCAGCAGCACTACGGTTGAGAGCGTAGATACGCAGTATTTT

v_call: TRBV28
cdr3_length: 15
j_call: TRBJ2-1
clone_size: .
d_call: TRBD2
cdr3_aa: CASRAGDFSYNEQFF
cdr3_nt: TGTGCCAGCAGGGCGGGAGATTTCTCCTACAATGAGCAGTTCTTC

v_call: TRBV5-1
cdr3_length: 17
j_call: TRBJ2-6
clone_size: .
d_call: .
cdr3_aa: CASSLRLGARGANVLTF
cdr3_nt: TGCGCCAGCAGCTTGCGCTTGGGGGCGCGGGGGGCCAACGTCCTGACTTTC

v_call: TRBV27
cdr3_length: 16
j_call: TRBJ1-2
clone_size: .
d_call: TRBD1
cdr3_aa: CASSLLGTESNYGYTF
cdr3_nt: TGTGCCAGCAGTTTATTGGGGACAGAGAGTAACTATGGCTACACCTTC

v_call: TRBV20-1
cdr3_length: 14
j_call: TRBJ2-1
clone_size: .
d_call: TRBD1
cdr3_aa: CSASDGTGGNEQFF
cdr3_nt: TGCAGTGCTAGTGATGGGACAGGGGGCAATGAGCAGTTCTTC

v_call: TRBV28
cdr3_length: 15
j_call: TRBJ2-3
clone_size: .
d_call: .
cdr3_aa: CASSPGSGSTDTQYF
cdr3_nt: TGTGCCAGCAGTCCCGGAAGCGGGAGCACAGATACGCAGTATTTT

v_call: TRBV7-9
cdr3_length: 14
j_call: TRBJ1-5
clone_size: .
d_call: .
cdr3_aa: CASSLGFSNQPQHF
cdr3_nt: TGTGCCAGCAGCTTAGGGTTTTCCAATCAGCCCCAGCATTTT

v_call: TRBV4-2
cdr3_length: 14
j_call: TRBJ2-7
clone_size: .
d_call: .
cdr3_aa: CASSQGAGTYEQYF
cdr3_nt: TGTGCCAGCAGCCAAGGAGCGGGTACCTACGAGCAGTACTTC

v_call: TRBV19
cdr3_length: 15
j_call: TRBJ2-1
clone_size: .
d_call: TRBD1
cdr3_aa: CASSTGQGWDNEQFF
cdr3_nt: TGTGCCAGTAGTACCGGACAGGGGTGGGATAATGAGCAGTTCTTC

v_call: TRBV7-9
cdr3_length: 16
j_call: TRBJ1-6
clone_size: .
d_call: TRBD1
cdr3_aa: CASSLVFGQGNSPLHF
cdr3_nt: TGTGCCAGCAGCTTAGTTTTCGGACAGGGGAATTCACCCCTCCACTTT

v_call: TRBV11-1
cdr3_length: 14
j_call: TRBJ1-2
clone_size: .
d_call: .
cdr3_aa: CASSLNGRNYGYTF
cdr3_nt: TGTGCCAGCAGCTTAAACGGCAGAAACTATGGCTACACCTTC

v_call: TRBV6-5
cdr3_length: 14
j_call: TRBJ2-2
clone_size: .
d_call: TRBD2
cdr3_aa: CASAGLAGAGELFF
cdr3_nt: TGTGCCAGCGCCGGACTAGCGGGAGCCGGGGAGCTGTTTTTT

v_call: TRBV7-9
cdr3_length: 14
j_call: TRBJ2-1
clone_size: many
d_call: TRBD1
cdr3_aa: CASTPPGQGNEQFF
cdr3_nt: TGTGCCAGCACCCCCCCGGGACAGGGTAATGAGCAGTTCTTC